The present T cell receptor beta chain was sequenced within a study of cytomegalovirus exposure and HLA in healthy donors. The V gene end was trimmed by 0 bases and the J gene end by 2 bases; junction bases not matched to a gene: 15. Looked up from germline, CDR1 is LNHNV and CDR2 is YYDKDF (reference sequence). CDR3 size: 19 residues. 60 Vbeta and 13 Jbeta primers were used in PCR. Profiling relied on immunoSEQ multiplex PCR, and the TCRdb table lists in-frame clones only, not all of them. The table lists about 270,000 clones, around 66% of them singletons. This clone turned up a few times. Sequencing input: PBMCs. The chain employs TRBV15 and TRBJ2-5; 7 bases fit TRBD1. The clonotype originates from a female donor in good health and CMV-seronegative. The DNA of the CDR3 is TGTGCCACCAGCAGAGATGGTGGGACAGAGGAAAACTTACAAGAGACCCAGTACTTC. It yields the protein CATSRDGGTEENLQETQYF.